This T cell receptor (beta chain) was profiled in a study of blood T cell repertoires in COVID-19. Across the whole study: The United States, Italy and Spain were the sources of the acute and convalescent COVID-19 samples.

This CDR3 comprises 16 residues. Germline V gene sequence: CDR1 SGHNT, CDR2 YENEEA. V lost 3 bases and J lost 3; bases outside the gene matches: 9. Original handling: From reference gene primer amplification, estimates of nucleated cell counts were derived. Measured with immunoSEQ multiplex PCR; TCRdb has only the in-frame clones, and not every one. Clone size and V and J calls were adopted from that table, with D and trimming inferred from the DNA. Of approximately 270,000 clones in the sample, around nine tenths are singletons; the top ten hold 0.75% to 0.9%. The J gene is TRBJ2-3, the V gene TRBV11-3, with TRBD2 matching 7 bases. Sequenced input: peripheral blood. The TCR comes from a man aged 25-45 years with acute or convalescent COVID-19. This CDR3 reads CASSLLVWGGTDTQYF. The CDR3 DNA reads TGTGCCAGCAGCTTGCTTGTGTGGGGGGGGACAGATACGCAGTATTTT.